This is a list of T cell receptor beta chains from one sample in a study of T cells in Graves' hyperthyroidism and ophthalmopathy. TCRdb fed the multiplex PCR reads into MiXCR, producing one record per CDR3 protein. The top ten hold approximately 5.3% of the sample, which has about 420,000 distinct CDR3 sequences, about an eighth seen once. The source material was blood. The receptor set was obtained from a woman aged 18-30 years with Graves' hyperthyroidism. CDR3s include the opening cysteine and the closing phenylalanine or tryptophan.

TRBV12-3/TRBV12-4	TRBJ1-1	CASGTPEGGLGTEAFF
TRBV2	TRBJ1-3	CASSELLGAGNTIYF
TRBV7-2	TRBJ1-5	CASSLDQGRGQPQHF
TRBV6-1	TRBJ2-7	CASSEETSGDLYEQYF
TRBV28	TRBJ1-2	CATYLFGAPQSHGYTF
TRBV7-3	TRBJ1-2	CASSLNVETGYTF
TRBV2	TRBJ2-2	CASRRDPAIDGELFF
TRBV7-2	TRBJ2-3	CASSQPGLGTDTQYF
TRBV5-1	TRBJ2-1	CASSLGRGEGSYNEQFF
TRBV6-1	TRBJ2-1	CASSETHDREQFF
TRBV7-3	TRBJ2-6	CASSPSRPGANVLTF
TRBV6-1	TRBJ2-2	CASTPGRRIGGGELFF
TRBV9	TRBJ2-1	CASSVAGRDEQFF
TRBV7-8	TRBJ1-2	CASSSFQTGYGYTF
TRBV20-1	TRBJ2-5	CSARSSGETQYF
TRBV29-1	TRBJ2-2	CSVDRTNTGELFF
TRBV6-1	TRBJ1-1	CASRDREGTEAFF
TRBV11-1	TRBJ1-1	CASSQPGGGEAFF
TRBV7-9	TRBJ2-1	CASSAQVSQFF
TRBV19	TRBJ1-5	CASSPGQGLYQPQHF
TRBV6-4	TRBJ2-2	CASGTGETGELFF
TRBV2	TRBJ1-2	CASSESRRAGYTF
TRBV6-2/TRBV6-3	TRBJ2-1	CASRLTGYNEQFF
TRBV9	TRBJ2-5	CASSLPTGTGGETQYF
TRBV30	TRBJ1-3	CAWSVDFSGNTIYF
TRBV13	TRBJ2-7	CASSFSLGTYEQYF
TRBV20-1	TRBJ2-7	CSASAGTGASHEQYF
TRBV11-2	TRBJ2-2	CASSPRTSPGELFF
TRBV12-3/TRBV12-4	TRBJ2-1	CASSWRNEQFF
TRBV5-1	TRBJ2-1	CASTGTSRYNEQFF
TRBV4-1	TRBJ2-7	CASSQVSRSPIYEQYF
TRBV7-6	TRBJ1-4	CASSPTGVGEKLFF
TRBV29-1	TRBJ2-1	CSVEGDSSSYNEQFF
TRBV29-1	TRBJ2-7	CSVRVSGGYEQYF
TRBV9	TRBJ2-5	CASSVDLAGGRETQYF
TRBV28	TRBJ1-3	CASGFPTAAAIYF
TRBV6-5	TRBJ1-5	CASSYSGQTNQPQHF
TRBV7-9	TRBJ2-3	CASSLVETDTQYF
TRBV3-1	TRBJ1-5	CASSQDRQPQHF
TRBV6-1	TRBJ2-3	CASSQRAPSDWDTDTQYF
TRBV11-2	TRBJ1-1	CASSSKGGPNTEAFF